In its sample, the clone carrying this T cell receptor (beta chain) is medium-sized. The target antigen is unknown. Deletions cut 8 bases from V and 9 bases from J, with 9 bases between. This CDR3 is 10 amino acids long. Germline V gene sequence: CDR1 MDHEN, CDR2 SYDVKM. The time point denotes: neoterminal ileum biopsy at postoperative endoscopy, about 6 months after surgery. This sample is part of a study of T cell repertoires in ileal Crohn's disease. Study details: The M6 sample came from neoterminal ileum during colonoscopy after surgery.

The repertoire was sequenced with immunoSEQ multiplex PCR; TCRdb's copy has only in-frame clones and lacks some. The sample contains about 11,000 clones, roughly two thirds of which appear only once. General study findings and limits: High-frequency clones were more common in sorted CD8 than CD4 cells. Active smokers at surgery had more clonal expansions than non-smokers.

The sequencing sample was made of ileal tissue. This sequence was found in an adult with Crohn's disease. This sequence joins TRBV28 and TRBJ2-3; no clear D. CDR3 sequence reads: CASGPLTQYF. The CDR3 DNA is TGTGCCAGCGGGCCCCTAACGCAGTATTTT.